The 27 T cell receptor beta chains reported below all come from one sample, sequenced in a study of T cell repertoires in cytomegalovirus infection. MiXCR was run by TCRdb on the reads, yielding one entry per CDR3 protein. The sample holds more than 150,000 distinct CDR3 sequences, approximately 30% seen once. Sequenced input: PBMCs. The origin of the receptors is a human donor in good health (CMV status not recorded). Some clones in this sample may be carry-over from other donors' samples.

The CDR3 is CASSTRRGLLNEQFF. The CDR3, as DNA: TGTGCCAGCAGCACCCGAAGGGGCCTACTCAATGAGCAGTTCTTC. J is TRBJ2-1 and V is TRBV3-1; TRBD1 is a possible D gene (5 bases). The CDR3 totals 15 residues. With 5 bases removed from V and 6 bases from J, the gap between germline ends came to 17 bases. From germline, CDR1 is LGHDT and CDR2 YNNKEL (reference sequence).

This clonotype was counted only a few times. This chain uses TRBV10-3 with TRBJ2-5; D is possibly TRBD1 (5 bases). CDR3 length: 13 amino acids. The germline V and J ends were trimmed by 2 bases and 5 bases, with 9 bases remaining between them. Germline-derived CDR1 and CDR2 are ENHRY and SYGVKD. CDR3 sequence reads: CAISEGARETQYF. CDR3 nucleotide sequence: TGTGCCATCAGTGAGGGGGCGAGGGAGACCCAGTACTTC.

This clonotype was counted between two and nine times. The J gene is TRBJ1-1, the V gene TRBV29-1; D possibly corresponds to TRBD1 (5 bases). The CDR3 loop spans 13 amino acids. Trimming took off 0 bases at V and 8 bases at J, with 13 bases between the two ends. In germline, CDR1 is SQVTM, CDR2 ANQGSEA. The CDR3 sequence is CSVEDKGRSEAFF. The CDR3 nucleotides are TGCAGCGTTGAAGATAAGGGGAGGTCAGAAGCTTTCTTT. The whole variable domain, remainder taken from reference TRBV29-1 and TRBJ1-1, is SAVISQKPSRDICQRGTSLTIQCQVDSQVTMMFWYRQQPGQSLTLIATANQGSEATYESGFVIDKFPISRPNLTFSTLTVSNMSPEDSSIYLCSVEDKGRSEAFFGQGTRLTVV.

This clonotype was seen repeatedly, ten times or more. This chain joins TRBV4-1 and TRBJ1-1; D is unclear. Germline lookup yields CDR1 MGHRA and CDR2 YSYEKL. CDR3 size: 13 residues. V was cut by 3 bases and J by 0 bases, with 5 bases left in between. The CDR3 reads CASSHPLNTEAFF. In nucleotides, the CDR3 is TGCGCCAGCAGCCACCCCCTGAACACTGAAGCTTTCTTT.

This clonotype occurred a few times. DNA for the CDR3: TGTGCCAGCAGCTTGGACTCTGGGGAGACCCAGTACTTC. It translates to CASSLDSGETQYF. This chain connects TRBV5-4 to TRBJ2-5, with D unclear. CDR1 is SGHNT, CDR2 YYREEE, per germline (reference sequence). Between the trimmed V and J ends, which lost 0 bases and 5 bases, there was a span of 8 bases. This CDR3 spans 13 amino acids. The full variable domain, its missing parts supplied by reference TRBV5-4 and TRBJ2-5, is ETGVTQSPTHLIKTRGQQVTLRCSSQSGHNTVSWYQQALGQGPQFIFQYYREEENGRGNFPPRFSGLQFPNYSSELNVNALELDDSALYLCASSLDSGETQYFGPGTRLLVL.

The genes are TRBV5-6 and TRBJ2-7; maybe TRBD2 (5 bases). This CDR3 has 14 amino acids. Between the trimmed V and J ends, which lost 4 bases and 2 bases, there was a span of 13 bases. CDR1 is SGHDT, CDR2 YYEEEE, per germline. The DNA of the CDR3 is TGTGCCAGCAGCCCGCAGGACTCAGCCTACGAGCAGTACTTC. Its protein product is CASSPQDSAYEQYF.

The chain employs TRBV4-2 and TRBJ2-2; 9 bases line up with TRBD1. CDR1 and CDR2 (germline): LGHNA, YNFKEQ. The CDR3 has 17 amino acids. The junction had 11 bases not matched to a gene; V was cut back by 5 bases and J by 4 bases. The CDR3 DNA is TGTGCCAGCAGCTATCCTACAGGGGGCCGGCTCACCGGGGAGCTGTTTTTT. Translated: CASSYPTGGRLTGELFF.

The V gene is TRBV29-1, the J gene TRBJ2-3, with 7 bases fitting TRBD1. V gave up 6 bases and J gave up 1 base; unmatched junction bases: 1. The CDR3 sequence is 12 residues long. Germline V gene sequence: CDR1 SQVTM, CDR2 ANQGSEA. The CDR3 protein is CSVGQGTDTQYF. CDR3 nucleotides: TGCAGCGTAGGACAGGGCACAGATACGCAGTATTTT.

The rearrangement uses TRBV7-3 and TRBJ2-7; 11 bases align to TRBD1. Germline V gene data show CDR1 as SGHTA and CDR2 as FQGTGA. This CDR3 is built from 14 residues. With 4 bases clipped from V and 7 bases from J, the junction kept 6 bases outside the gene matches. The CDR3 loop reads CASSSGQGAGEQYF. The CDR3 nucleotides are TGTGCCAGCAGCTCCGGACAGGGGGCAGGGGAGCAGTACTTC.

The chain uses TRBV11-2 and TRBJ2-7; weak D call: TRBD2 (5 bases). The CDR3 consists of 14 residues. Germline values: CDR1 SGHAT, CDR2 FQNNGV. V lost 5 bases, J lost 5 bases, and 16 bases lay in between. DNA of the CDR3: TGTGCCAGCAGCGCCATACTAGTAGCGAACGAGCAGTACTTC. Encoded protein: CASSAILVANEQYF. The full variable domain, in which reference TRBV11-2 and TRBJ2-7 provide the parts outside the CDR3, is EAGVAQSPRYKIIEKRQSVAFWCNPISGHATLYWYQQILGQGPKLLIQFQNNGVVDDSQLPKDRFSAERLKGVDSTLKIQPAKLEDSAVYLCASSAILVANEQYFGPGTRLTVT.

V usage is TRBV7-2 and J usage is TRBJ1-5; D gene unclear. V lost 1 base to trimming and J lost 5 bases, with 12 bases between them. Germline V gene data show CDR1 as SGHTA and CDR2 as FQGNSA. The CDR3 spans 15 residues. The CDR3: CASSLGTASYQPQHF. In nucleotides, the CDR3 is TGTGCCAGCAGCTTAGGAACGGCCAGCTATCAGCCCCAGCATTTT.

V usage is TRBV19 and J usage is TRBJ2-7, with D perhaps matching TRBD2 (5 bases). This CDR3 region has 14 residues. The germline V and J ends were trimmed by 3 bases and 3 bases, with 12 bases remaining between them. CDR1 and CDR2 from the germline V gene are LNHDA and SQIVND (reference sequence). The CDR3 DNA follows: TGTGCCAGTAGTATCGCGGGCAGTCTCTACGAGCAGTACTTC. The encoded protein is CASSIAGSLYEQYF. Full variable domain (rest looked up from reference TRBV19 and TRBJ2-7): DGGITQSPKYLFRKEGQNVTLSCEQNLNHDAMYWYRQDPGQGLRLIYYSQIVNDFQKGDIAEGYSVSREKKESFPLTVTSAQKNPTAFYLCASSIAGSLYEQYFGPGTRLTVT.

This clonotype appeared once. This chain links TRBV15 with TRBJ1-2; D uncertain. This CDR3 has 15 residues. The V end lost 1 base, the J end lost 7 bases, and 16 bases lay between the germline ends. Germline V gene data show CDR1 as LNHNV and CDR2 as YYDKDF (reference sequence). CDR3 coding DNA: TGTGCCACCAGCAGAGGGGCGGGCGTTTCGGCTGGCTACACCTTC. Residues: CATSRGAGVSAGYTF. The complete variable domain, with remaining parts taken from reference TRBV15 and TRBJ1-2, reads DAMVIQNPRYQVTQFGKPVTLSCSQTLNHNVMYWYQQKSSQAPKLLFHYYDKDFNNEADTPDNFQSRRPNTSFCFLDIRSPGLGDTAMYLCATSRGAGVSAGYTFGSGTRLTVV.

The chain is built from TRBV29-1 and TRBJ1-2; a possible D gene is TRBD1 (5 bases). The CDR3 has 13 amino acids. Between the trimmed V and J ends, which lost 5 bases and 4 bases, there was a span of 14 bases. CDR1 is SQVTM, CDR2 ANQGSEA, per germline. CDR3 DNA sequence: TGCAGCGTTCCCAGGGTTAATGCCTATGGCTACACCTTC. Residues: CSVPRVNAYGYTF.

This clonotype was recorded many times. V and J are TRBV6-6 and TRBJ2-1, with 9 bases aligning to TRBD1. V trimming: 5 bases; J trimming: 7 bases; junction bases outside the gene matches: 9. Germline assignment: CDR1 MNHNY and CDR2 SVGAGI (reference sequence). CDR3 length: 15 residues. CDR3 in DNA: TGTGCCAGCAGTCTTGGAGGGACAGGGATAAATGAGCAGTTCTTC. This encodes CASSLGGTGINEQFF.

The chain combines TRBV19 with TRBJ1-5, with D uncertain. Trimming removed 3 bases from V and 4 bases from J, with 16 bases in between. This CDR3 is 16 amino acids long. The germline V gene encodes CDR1 LNHDA and CDR2 SQIVND (reference sequence). The CDR3 sequence: CASSILEPAANQPQHF. The CDR3 bases are TGTGCCAGTAGTATCCTTGAGCCGGCGGCGAATCAGCCCCAGCATTTT.

This chain joins TRBV7-3 and TRBJ2-5; tentatively, D is TRBD1 or TRBD2 (7 bases each). This CDR3 is 14 amino acids long. From germline, CDR1 is SGHTA and CDR2 FQGTGA. Between the trimmed V and J ends, which lost 5 bases and 2 bases, there was a span of 12 bases. CDR3 residues: CASSQQGGQETQYF. CDR3 bases: TGTGCCAGCAGCCAGCAGGGGGGGCAAGAGACCCAGTACTTC.

Only one count was recorded for this clonotype. The J gene is TRBJ2-7, the V gene TRBV29-1; D may be TRBD1 (6 bases). With 0 bases removed from V and 3 bases from J, the gap between germline ends came to 12 bases. The CDR3 is 14 residues long. CDR1 is SQVTM, CDR2 ANQGSEA, per germline. CDR3 in amino acids: CSVEESGDRYEQYF. CDR3 DNA sequence: TGCAGCGTTGAAGAATCAGGGGACCGCTACGAGCAGTACTTC.

This chain joins TRBV2 and TRBJ1-2; 9 nucleotides match TRBD1. V lost 8 bases, J lost 2 bases, and 12 bases stayed unmatched. The CDR3 covers 16 residues. CDR1 is SNHLY and CDR2 is FYNNEI in the germline V gene. The CDR3 nucleotides read TGTGCCAGCCTGGGAGGCGCGGGACAGGGAAACTATGGCTACACCTTC. Translation: CASLGGAGQGNYGYTF.

This chain connects TRBV9 to TRBJ2-3; D remains ambiguous. The ends were cut back, 3 bases at V and 3 bases at J, with 5 bases in the middle. The CDR3 runs to 12 residues. Germline V CDR1 and CDR2: SGDLS, YYNGEE. CDR3 sequence reads: CASSDFTDTQYF. In DNA form, the CDR3 reads TGTGCCAGCAGCGATTTTACAGATACGCAGTATTTT.

V and J are TRBV6-2 or TRBV6-3 and TRBJ1-4; 9 nucleotides agree with TRBD1. This CDR3 has 17 residues. Trimming removed 4 bases from V and 11 bases from J; junction bases left unmatched: 17. CDR1 and CDR2 (germline): MNHEY, SVGEGT. Written as DNA, the CDR3 is TGTGCCAGCAGTTCCTACGGACAGGGGACCTCGAATAAGAAACTGTTTTTT. This gives the protein CASSSYGQGTSNKKLFF.

A single count supports this clonotype. The chain joins TRBV7-2 to TRBJ1-2; no firm D call. CDR1 is SGHTA, CDR2 FQGNSA, per germline. The CDR3 is made up of 13 amino acids. The V and J ends lost 8 bases and 7 bases respectively, with 17 bases between them. DNA of the CDR3: TGTGCCAGCCAAGCTCAGGCGGACTGTGGCTACACCTTC. This encodes CASQAQADCGYTF.

The table lists this clonotype with many counts. This rearrangement joins TRBV7-2 to TRBJ1-1, with a possible D match to TRBD1 (5 bases). The CDR3 spans 13 residues. Germline values: CDR1 SGHTA, CDR2 FQGNSA. V was pared by 2 bases and J by 7 bases, with 11 bases between. The chain's CDR3 is CASSLQGTIEAFF. Here the CDR3 DNA reads TGTGCCAGCAGCTTACAGGGTACCATTGAAGCTTTCTTT.

This clonotype was detected only a few times. The genes are TRBV7-3 and TRBJ1-1; the match to TRBD1 covers 7 bases. Looked up from germline, CDR1 is SGHTA and CDR2 is FQGTGA. The CDR3 sequence is 14 residues long. V lost 5 bases, J lost 7 bases, and 10 bases stayed unmatched. The DNA of the CDR3 is TGTGCCAGCAGCCAATTGTTTGGGGACAGTGAAGCTTTCTTT. Its translation is CASSQLFGDSEAFF.

The chain combines TRBV15 with TRBJ2-3; the D is unclear. The germline V gene encodes CDR1 LNHNV and CDR2 YYDKDF (reference sequence). CDR3 length: 13 amino acids. Between the trimmed V and J ends, which lost 3 bases and 5 bases, there was a span of 9 bases. Here the CDR3 reads CATSSPNEDTQYF. CDR3 in DNA: TGTGCCACCAGCAGCCCCAATGAAGATACGCAGTATTTT.

This clonotype was recorded a few times. V is TRBV12-5 and J is TRBJ1-1; D not certain. The CDR3 loop spans 12 amino acids. The V gene lost 1 base and the J gene lost 12 bases, with 12 bases spanning the gap. Germline-derived CDR1 and CDR2 are LGHNT and FRNRAP. CDR3 bases: TGTGCTAGTGGTTTGGAAACGGTAAGAACTTTCTTT. Translating gives CASGLETVRTFF.

In this sample, this clonotype turned up a few times. The rearrangement uses TRBV10-3 and TRBJ2-7; perhaps TRBD2 as D (6 bases). The CDR3 is 13 amino acids. V dropped 5 bases and J dropped 5 bases, with 13 bases sitting between them. Germline values: CDR1 ENHRY, CDR2 SYGVKD. The chain's CDR3 is CAISRRLGDEQYF. The DNA for the CDR3 is TGTGCCATCAGTCGTAGACTAGGGGACGAGCAGTACTTC.